These 25 T cell receptor beta chains were sequenced from one sample in a study of spatial heterogeneity in lung cancer. Time point indicated: sample taken at primary tumor resection. No cells were sorted before sequencing. The whole RNA sequenced was extracted from tumor, nontumor lung or frozen PBMC. TCRdb passed the 5' RACE reads through MiXCR, listing each CDR3 protein once. The sample consists of 65,000 to 85,000 distinct CDR3 sequences, 15% to 25% of them appearing once. Sample: PBMCs, taken at surgery. The receptor set was obtained from a male donor with early-stage non-small cell lung cancer.

The rearrangement uses TRBV15 and TRBJ1-3; D ambiguous. V lost 3 bases to trimming and J lost 6 bases, with 12 bases between them. Germline V gives CDR1 LNHNV, CDR2 YYDKDF (reference sequence). This CDR3 spans 14 amino acids. Here the CDR3 DNA reads TGTGCCACCAGCAGCGGCTCTCGGGTAAACACCATATATTTT. As protein: CATSSGSRVNTIYF.

This clonotype was detected a few times. The chain combines TRBV28 with TRBJ2-3, with D unresolved. The CDR3 runs to 14 residues. Trimming pared 6 bases from V and 2 bases from J, leaving 12 bases between. Germline V gives CDR1 MDHEN, CDR2 SYDVKM. CDR3 DNA: TGTGCCAGCAGCTTACCGGAATTCACAGATACGCAGTATTTT. This translates into CASSLPEFTDTQYF.

The V gene is TRBV4-2, the J gene TRBJ1-1; no clear D gene. CDR1 and CDR2 from the germline V gene are LGHNA and YNFKEQ. The CDR3 has 14 residues. The germline V and J ends were trimmed by 0 bases and 0 bases, with 5 bases remaining between them. The CDR3 nucleotides read TGTGCCAGCAGCCAAGAATCAGTGAACACTGAAGCTTTCTTT. As protein: CASSQESVNTEAFF.

This clonotype came up a few times. This rearrangement joins TRBV4-2 to TRBJ1-4; D unclear. CDR3 length equals 17 residues. V dropped 0 bases and J dropped 4 bases, with 15 bases sitting between them. Germline CDR1 reads LGHNA; CDR2 reads YNFKEQ. The CDR3 sequence is CASSQEPLSVRNEKLFF. The CDR3 coding sequence is TGTGCCAGCAGCCAAGAACCACTCAGCGTACGTAATGAAAAACTGTTTTTT.

In this sample, this clonotype turned up a few times. The chain is built from TRBV12-5 and TRBJ2-3, with TRBD2 matching 8 bases. Per germline, CDR1 LGHNT and CDR2 FRNRAP. J lost 2 bases, V lost 6 bases, and 10 bases had no gene match. This CDR3 is 16 amino acids long. CDR3 loop: CASGRRTSTITDTQYF. The CDR3 nucleotides read TGTGCTAGTGGCCGGCGGACTAGCACTATCACAGATACGCAGTATTTT. Full variable domain (remainder filled in from reference TRBV12-5 and TRBJ2-3): DARVTQTPRHKVTEMGQEVTMRCQPILGHNTVFWYRQTMMQGLELLAYFRNRAPLDDSGMPKDRFSAEMPDATLATLKIQPSEPRDSAVYFCASGRRTSTITDTQYFGPGTRLTVL.

This clonotype turned up a few times. V is TRBV7-2 and J is TRBJ1-1, with 10 bases that match TRBD1. This CDR3 comprises 14 residues. The J segment lost 5 bases and the V segment lost 4 bases, leaving 4 bases of the junction unmatched. Germline-derived CDR1 and CDR2 are SGHTA and FQGNSA. CDR3 in DNA: TGTGCCAGCAGCTCCGGGACAGGGGAAACTGAAGCTTTCTTT. This encodes CASSSGTGETEAFF.

This clonotype occurred a few times. The J gene is TRBJ1-2, the V gene TRBV5-6; perhaps TRBD1 as D (5 bases). The CDR3 length is 11 residues. The germline gives CDR1 SGHDT, CDR2 YYEEEE. Trimming removed 7 bases from V and 8 bases from J, with 12 bases in between. Written as DNA, the CDR3 is TGTGCCAGCGGGGACCGCCGCGGCTACACCTTC. Translation: CASGDRRGYTF.

This clonotype was seen repeatedly, ten times or more. The chain links TRBV20-1 to TRBJ2-7; possibly TRBD1 for D (5 bases). V was pared by 1 base and J by 2 bases, with 9 bases between. The germline CDR1 and CDR2 sequences are DFQATT and SNEGSKA (reference sequence). The CDR3 spans 13 residues. The CDR3 is CSARADIAYEQYF. CDR3 DNA sequence: TGCAGTGCTAGAGCGGACATAGCCTACGAGCAGTACTTC.

The chain joins TRBV28 to TRBJ2-7; D is undetermined. The CDR3 contains 14 residues. V lost 2 bases and J 6 bases, leaving 14 bases between the germline ends. Germline-derived CDR1 and CDR2 are MDHEN and SYDVKM. The CDR3 sequence: CASSLAAPPGEQYF. In DNA form, the CDR3 reads TGTGCCAGCAGTTTAGCGGCCCCTCCTGGCGAGCAGTACTTC.

In its sample, this clonotype was seen a few times. The CDR3 here is CASSVGATGFDTEAFF. The CDR3 region has the DNA TGTGCCAGCAGCGTGGGGGCTACAGGGTTTGACACTGAAGCTTTCTTT. The chain carries TRBV9 and TRBJ1-1; TRBD1 might be the D (6 bases). From germline, CDR1 is SGDLS and CDR2 YYNGEE. Trimming left V 2 bases short and J 3 bases short, with 17 bases between. This CDR3 spans 16 amino acids.

This clonotype was recorded a few times. J is TRBJ2-1 and V is TRBV9; TRBD2 is a possible D gene (5 bases). The CDR3 consists of 13 residues. V lost 2 bases and J 5 bases, leaving 8 bases between the germline ends. The germline V gene encodes CDR1 SGDLS and CDR2 YYNGEE. CDR3 loop: CASSVASHNEQFF. The CDR3 nucleotides read TGTGCCAGCAGCGTGGCTAGCCACAATGAGCAGTTCTTC.

This clonotype is medium-sized within its sample. The rearrangement joins TRBV18 to TRBJ2-5; no reliable D call. CDR3 length equals 13 residues. Trimming pared 2 bases from V and 4 bases from J, leaving 8 bases between. Germline V gene sequence: CDR1 KGHSH, CDR2 LQKENI. CDR3 in DNA: TGTGCCAGCTCACCAGGAGAGGCAGAGACCCAGTACTTC. Its protein is CASSPGEAETQYF. Together with reference TRBV18 and TRBJ2-5, the CDR3 gives the full variable domain: NAGVMQNPRHLVRRRGQEARLRCSPMKGHSHVYWYRQLPEEGLKFMVYLQKENIIDESGMPKERFSAEFPKEGPSILRIQQVVRGDSAAYFCASSPGEAETQYFGPGTRLLVL.

This clonotype was detected only a few times. This sequence joins TRBV20-1 and TRBJ2-7; no clear D gene. The CDR3 is 11 amino acids. Trimming took 7 bases from V and 3 from J, leaving 10 bases between them. CDR1 DFQATT and CDR2 SNEGSKA come from the germline V gene (reference sequence). The CDR3 sequence is CSVDGIYEQYF. CDR3 in DNA: TGCAGTGTGGACGGAATCTACGAGCAGTACTTC.

This clonotype has a count of ten or more. The chain carries TRBV27 and TRBJ1-6; weak D call: TRBD1 (5 bases). Trimming shortened V by 7 bases and J by 16 bases, and 17 bases separated the two germline ends. This CDR3 comprises 12 residues. Germline CDR1 reads MNHEY; CDR2 reads SMNVEV (reference sequence). The CDR3 loop reads CASNRDPVLLHF. For the CDR3, the DNA is TGTGCCAGCAACCGGGACCCGGTACTGCTCCACTTT.

The CDR3, as DNA: TGTGCCAGCACCCTTTCGCAGACCTACGAGCAGTACTTC. It yields the protein CASTLSQTYEQYF. The chain couples TRBV28 to TRBJ2-7; D not resolved. The germline V and J ends were trimmed by 7 bases and 2 bases, with 12 bases remaining between them. The length of the CDR3 is 13 residues. Per the germline V gene, CDR1 is MDHEN and CDR2 is SYDVKM.

This chain joins TRBV7-3 and TRBJ2-7; D uncertain. V shed 0 bases and J shed 4 bases, with 7 bases lying between them. The CDR3 is made up of 13 amino acids. CDR1 SGHTA and CDR2 FQGTGA come from the germline V gene. This CDR3 is CASSLTPGYEQYF. DNA for the CDR3: TGTGCCAGCAGCTTAACCCCCGGTTACGAGCAGTACTTC.

This clonotype was counted a few times. The rearrangement uses TRBV5-1 and TRBJ2-3; D gene ambiguous. Germline values: CDR1 SGHRS, CDR2 YFSETQ. The CDR3 loop spans 13 amino acids. V was trimmed by 5 bases and J by 2 bases, leaving 9 bases between them. The CDR3 DNA is TGCGCCAGCAGTTCGCGCCTCACAGATACGCAGTATTTT. As protein: CASSSRLTDTQYF.

This chain joins TRBV7-2 and TRBJ2-2; 9 bases are shared with TRBD1. CDR3 length equals 15 residues. J lost 5 bases, V lost 4 bases, and 5 bases had no gene match. From germline, CDR1 is SGHTA and CDR2 FQGNSA. CDR3 nucleotides: TGTGCCAGCAGCTCCAACAGGGGGCAAACCGGGGAGCTGTTTTTT. It is translated as CASSSNRGQTGELFF. Complete variable domain (other parts from reference TRBV7-2 and TRBJ2-2): GAGVSQSPSNKVTEKGKDVELRCDPISGHTALYWYRQSLGQGLEFLIYFQGNSAPDKSGLPSDRFSAERTGGSVSTLTIQRTQQEDSAVYLCASSSNRGQTGELFFGEGSRLTVL.

The chain carries TRBV6-1 and TRBJ2-5, with D maybe TRBD2 (5 bases). The CDR3 runs to 13 residues. From germline, CDR1 is MNHNS and CDR2 SASEGT. The ends were cut back, 6 bases at V and 4 bases at J, with 12 bases in the middle. CDR3 sequence (DNA): TGTGCCAGCAGGGGAAACGGGGTAGAGACCCAGTACTTC. Its protein is CASRGNGVETQYF.

This chain joins TRBV5-1 and TRBJ2-1, with 7 nucleotides matching TRBD2. With 0 bases clipped from V and 7 bases from J, the junction kept 10 bases outside the gene matches. This CDR3 is 16 amino acids long. CDR1 and CDR2 (germline): SGHRS, YFSETQ. The CDR3 bases are TGCGCCAGCAGCTTGGGCGGGGGAAGTTTCGAGAATGAGCAGTTCTTC. Its protein is CASSLGGGSFENEQFF. The full variable domain, in which reference TRBV5-1 and TRBJ2-1 provide the parts outside the CDR3, is KAGVTQTPRYLIKTRGQQVTLSCSPISGHRSVSWYQQTPGQGLQFLFEYFSETQRNKGNFPGRFSGRQFSNSRSEMNVSTLELGDSALYLCASSLGGGSFENEQFFGPGTRLTVL.

This clonotype was detected a few times. This chain joins TRBV9 and TRBJ2-1; D perhaps matches TRBD1 (5 bases). Germline values: CDR1 SGDLS, CDR2 YYNGEE. V lost 4 bases and J 3 bases, leaving 17 bases between the germline ends. The CDR3 covers 16 residues. As DNA, the CDR3 is TGTGCCAGCAGCAACGCCAACAGGAAATTCTACAATGAGCAGTTCTTC. Protein sequence: CASSNANRKFYNEQFF. The full variable domain, completed using reference TRBV9 and TRBJ2-1, is DSGVTQTPKHLITATGQRVTLRCSPRSGDLSVYWYQQSLDQGLQFLIQYYNGEERAKGNILERFSAQQFPDLHSELNLSSLELGDSALYFCASSNANRKFYNEQFFGPGTRLTVL.

A few counts support this clonotype. J is TRBJ1-4 and V is TRBV10-3; 9 nucleotides match TRBD1. This CDR3 spans 17 amino acids. The germline V gene has CDR1 ENHRY and CDR2 SYGVKD. Trimming took 3 bases from V and 5 from J; bases not matched to a gene: 10. CDR3 nucleotides: TGTGCCATCAGTGACGGGAAGGGACAGGGCCTAAATGAAAAACTGTTTTTT. Translating gives CAISDGKGQGLNEKLFF.

The sample holds a few counts of this clonotype. The V gene is TRBV20-1, the J gene TRBJ2-5; a weak D match, TRBD1 (7 bases). This CDR3 has 14 amino acids. Between the trimmed V and J ends, which lost 1 base and 5 bases, there was a span of 14 bases. CDR1 and CDR2 (germline): DFQATT, SNEGSKA (reference sequence). CDR3 region: CSARALTGRETQYF. The CDR3 bases are TGCAGTGCTAGAGCCCTGACAGGGAGGGAGACCCAGTACTTC.

This clonotype was seen only a few times. This chain uses TRBV5-4 with TRBJ2-3, with a tentative D call TRBD1 (6 bases). V was pared by 3 bases and J by 5 bases, with 22 bases between. Germline CDR1 and CDR2: SGHNT and YYREEE (reference sequence). The CDR3 spans 17 residues. CDR3: CASSWGQNPPRGDTQYF. CDR3 in DNA: TGTGCCAGCAGCTGGGGGCAGAACCCCCCAAGAGGAGATACGCAGTATTTT.

This clonotype has a handful of counts. The rearrangement links TRBV20-1 to TRBJ2-3; D is possibly TRBD2 (7 bases). Germline-derived CDR1 and CDR2 are DFQATT and SNEGSKA (reference sequence). This CDR3 is 14 amino acids long. V dropped 5 bases and J dropped 2 bases, with 14 bases sitting between them. The CDR3 nucleotides read TGCAGTGCTGGGGAGGGGGGCTCCACAGATACGCAGTATTTT. Its translation is CSAGEGGSTDTQYF.